What follows is one T cell receptor beta chain and its context. Its antigen remains unknown. The sample originates from a study of beta chain features in type 1 diabetes. Study outcomes and limitations: In all four CD4+ subsets, TCRB CDR3 length was significantly, moderately reduced in type 1 diabetes. The naive, central memory and Treg TCRB repertoires showed an apparent similarity that was greater among patients than among healthy donors.

cDNA synthesis used the whole RNA isolate, giving expressed TCRB sequences. Clones were read by immunoSEQ multiplex PCR, and TCRdb kept only the in-frame ones, dropping some. The table shows 12,000 to 15,000 clones, with 65% occurring only once. Germline lookup yields CDR1 SGDLS and CDR2 YYNGEE. The ends lost 6 bases at V and 2 bases at J; junction bases unmatched: 9. CDR3 size: 15 residues. Sequenced input: stem cell memory CD4+ T cells from blood. The chain links TRBV9 to TRBJ2-3, with 7 bases that match TRBD2. This receptor was identified in a woman aged 18-29 years with type 1 diabetes. This CDR3 reads CASTVAAGYTDTQYF. Written as DNA, the CDR3 is TGTGCCAGCACGGTAGCAGCGGGGTACACAGATACGCAGTATTTT.